The clone carrying this TCR beta chain was picked up a small number of times. V was pared by 6 bases and J by 6 bases, with 15 bases between. Germline values: CDR1 ENHRY, CDR2 SYGVKD. The CDR3 extends over 13 amino acids. A second PCR, run for roughly 7 to 11 cycles, used a sample-barcoded 5' primer plus a J-beta primer mix. TCRdb re-called the 5' RACE reads with MiXCR, one entry per CDR3 protein. The sample yields 700,000 to 800,000 distinct CDR3 sequences, more than 40% seen once. This sample was included in a study of blood T cells in healthy people across ages. The receptor comes from a woman aged 60-75 years in good health. The sample consisted of blood. The gene calls are TRBV10-3 and TRBJ2-7; D may be TRBD1 (5 bases). Written as DNA, the CDR3 is TGTGCCATCAGCACAGGAGTAGAAGGCGAGCAGTACTTC. Translated: CAISTGVEGEQYF.